This is a list of T cell receptor beta chains from one sample in a study of blood T cell repertoires in COVID-19. Profiled with immunoSEQ multiplex PCR; TCRdb holds only in-frame clones, not every one. The table lists roughly 330,000 clones, 70% to 90% of them singletons. Input material: PBMCs or T cells enriched from blood (not recorded which). The receptors originated from a woman aged 25 to 39 who had recovered from COVID-19. Each CDR3 is given without its conserved first and last residue. Rows give clone size only sometimes, using once, few, many, or a class for an expanded clone.

TRBV7-9	.	TRBJ1-2	ASNPGGSNYGYT
TRBV19	few	TRBJ1-2	ASSMGREGNYGYT
TRBV7-3	.	TRBJ1-1	ASSSARGTEAF
TRBV10-1	.	TRBJ2-1	ASHPGLAGAFDNEQF
TRBV5-4	.	TRBJ1-3	ASSFGVGNTIY
TRBV7-9	.	TRBJ1-1	ASSPRIGVHTEAF
TRBV19	once	TRBJ1-2	ASGTGTHYGYT
TRBV4-3	.	TRBJ2-7	ASSQDFGGYEQY
TRBV12-3/TRBV12-4	few	TRBJ1-2	ASSWGTGYGYT
TRBV28	.	TRBJ1-6	ASKAGDFIALH
TRBV27	.	TRBJ1-2	ASSTGGGYYGYT
TRBV9	once	TRBJ2-7	ASSRGQESSYEQY
TRBV19	.	TRBJ2-7	ASRMRPGQGPYEQY